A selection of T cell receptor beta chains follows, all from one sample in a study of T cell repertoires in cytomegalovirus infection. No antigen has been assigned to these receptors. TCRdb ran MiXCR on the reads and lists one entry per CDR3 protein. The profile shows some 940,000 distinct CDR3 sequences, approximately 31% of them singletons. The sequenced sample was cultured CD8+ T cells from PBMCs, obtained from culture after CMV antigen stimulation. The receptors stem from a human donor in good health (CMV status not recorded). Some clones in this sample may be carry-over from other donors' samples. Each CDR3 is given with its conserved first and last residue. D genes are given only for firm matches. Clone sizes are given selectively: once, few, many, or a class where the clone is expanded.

CAISEGVRAGTDTQYF | TGTGCCATCAGTGAAGGGGTCCGGGCTGGCACAGATACGCAGTATTTT | TRBJ2-3 | . | TRBV10-3 | .
CASREGTQGSYNSPLHF | TGTGCCAGCAGAGAGGGGACCCAGGGCTCCTATAATTCACCCCTCCACTTT | TRBJ1-6 | . | TRBV6-6 | .
CATGQGETQYF | TGTGCCACCGGACAGGGAGAGACCCAGTACTTC | TRBJ2-5 | few | TRBV19 | TRBD1
CASFGLAGGNEQFF | TGTGCCAGCTTCGGACTAGCGGGGGGAAATGAGCAGTTCTTC | TRBJ2-1 | few | TRBV27 | TRBD2
CASWGQGHIATNEKLFF | TGTGCCAGCTGGGGACAGGGCCATATTGCAACTAATGAAAAACTGTTTTTT | TRBJ1-4 | . | TRBV2 | TRBD1
CASSLLEQRGSNQPQHF | TGTGCCAGTAGTCTCCTCGAACAGAGAGGAAGCAATCAGCCCCAGCATTTT | TRBJ1-5 | . | TRBV19 | .
CASSLGVTGLREDTGELFF | TGTGCCAGCAGCTTAGGGGTGACAGGACTTCGCGAAGACACCGGGGAGCTGTTTTTT | TRBJ2-2 | many | TRBV7-8 | .
CASSPLPSGSYEQYF | TGTGCCAGCAGCCCTCTTCCTAGCGGCTCCTACGAGCAGTACTTC | TRBJ2-7 | few | TRBV12-3/TRBV12-4 | TRBD2
CATSDAGTYNEQFF | TGTGCCACCAGTGATGCGGGGACCTACAATGAGCAGTTCTTC | TRBJ2-1 | . | TRBV24-1 | .
CASSYFVPGQGALNQPQHF | TGTGCCAGCAGTTACTTCGTCCCGGGACAGGGGGCGCTTAATCAGCCCCAGCATTTT | TRBJ1-5 | . | TRBV6-5 | TRBD1
CASQQYTALSRSSYNEQFF | TGTGCCAGTCAGCAGTATACAGCCCTCTCTAGGAGCTCCTACAATGAGCAGTTCTTC | TRBJ2-1 | . | TRBV11-2 | .
CASSFVFGGPNTGELFF | TGTGCCAGCAGCTTTGTTTTCGGGGGACCGAACACCGGGGAGCTGTTTTTT | TRBJ2-2 | many | TRBV5-8 | .
CASSLSQGRGQYF | TGTGCCAGCAGTTTATCGCAGGGGCGGGGTCAGTACTTC | TRBJ2-4 | . | TRBV27 | .
CAMLLAGLKTQYF | TGTGCCATGCTACTAGCGGGGTTGAAGACCCAGTACTTC | TRBJ2-5 | . | TRBV2 | TRBD2
CASDQSPNYGYTF | TGTGCTAGTGACCAGTCCCCTAACTATGGCTACACCTTC | TRBJ1-2 | . | TRBV12-5 | .
CASSPRGFSNNEQFF | TGTGCCAGCAGCCCCCGGGGATTTTCCAACAATGAGCAGTTCTTC | TRBJ2-1 | . | TRBV3-1 | .
CAIKNRDSTYNEQFF | TGTGCCATCAAAAACCGGGACTCGACCTACAATGAGCAGTTCTTC | TRBJ2-1 | few | TRBV10-3 | .
CASSPPRGRTTDTQYF | TGTGCCAGCAGCCCGCCGAGAGGGCGGACGACAGATACGCAGTATTTT | TRBJ2-3 | . | TRBV3-1 | .
CASLGGAASNQPQHF | TGTGCCAGTCTCGGAGGAGCAGCGAGCAATCAGCCCCAGCATTTT | TRBJ1-5 | few | TRBV19 | .
CASSYGTRSYNEQFF | TGTGCCAGCAGTTACGGGACAAGGTCCTACAATGAGCAGTTCTTC | TRBJ2-1 | . | TRBV6-5 | .
CASSSWRGTSTDTQYF | TGTGCCAGCAGTTCATGGAGGGGCACTAGCACAGATACGCAGTATTTT | TRBJ2-3 | few | TRBV6-5 | .
CASSLKTSGGTGELFF | TGCGCCAGCAGCTTGAAGACTAGCGGGGGGACTGGGGAGCTGTTTTTT | TRBJ2-2 | once | TRBV5-1 | TRBD2
CASTLERYNSPLHF | TGTGCCAGCACTCTAGAGAGATACAATTCACCCCTCCACTTT | TRBJ1-6 | . | TRBV28 | .
CASSLGDRGDEQFF | TGTGCCAGCAGCTTAGGGGACAGGGGCGATGAGCAGTTCTTC | TRBJ2-1 | many | TRBV7-3 | TRBD1
CATKRGGGQTEAFF | TGTGCCACTAAAAGAGGAGGGGGACAAACTGAAGCTTTCTTT | TRBJ1-1 | . | TRBV27 | .
CATSSPPGQGPYYSNQPQHF | TGTGCCACCTCGTCGCCCCCTGGGCAGGGGCCTTACTATAGCAATCAGCCCCAGCATTTT | TRBJ1-5 | . | TRBV15 | .
CASSEARQETSFF | TGTGCCAGCAGTGAAGCTAGACAGGAAACCTCGTTCTTC | TRBJ2-1 | . | TRBV2 | .
CASGPDAYGTEAFF | TGTGCTAGTGGTCCGGATGCGTACGGCACTGAAGCTTTCTTT | TRBJ1-1 | few | TRBV12-5 | .
CASSITGSSYEQYF | TGTGCCAGTAGTATTACAGGGTCCTCCTACGAGCAGTACTTC | TRBJ2-7 | many | TRBV19 | .
CASSSWTENTEAFF | TGTGCCAGCAGTTCTTGGACAGAGAACACTGAAGCTTTCTTT | TRBJ1-1 | . | TRBV28 | .
CASSPLTSVGQPQHF | TGTGCCAGCTCACCACTGACCTCGGTAGGTCAGCCCCAGCATTTT | TRBJ1-5 | few | TRBV18 | .
CASGMDTGELFF | TGTGCCAGCGGGATGGACACCGGGGAGCTGTTTTTT | TRBJ2-2 | . | TRBV11-3 | .
CSARGGTSAYNSPLHF | TGCAGTGCTAGAGGGGGGACATCGGCCTATAATTCACCCCTCCACTTT | TRBJ1-6 | . | TRBV20-1 | .
CASSSESDRGQPQYF | TGTGCCAGCAGCTCCGAGTCGGACAGGGGACAGCCCCAGTATTTT | TRBJ2-3 | . | TRBV7-6 | TRBD1
CASSYSLAGRGDSNQPQHF | TGTGCCAGCAGTTACTCCCTGGCCGGCAGGGGGGATAGCAATCAGCCCCAGCATTTT | TRBJ1-5 | . | TRBV6-6 | TRBD1
CASSFAGAKFYGYTF | TGTGCCAGCAGTTTTGCCGGGGCTAAATTCTATGGCTACACCTTC | TRBJ1-2 | . | TRBV12-3/TRBV12-4 | .
CASSARDTHYGYTF | TGTGCCAGCAGCGCCCGGGACACCCACTATGGCTACACCTTC | TRBJ1-2 | . | TRBV7-6 | .
CASSLPRLAGGINQETQYF | TGTGCCAGCAGCTTACCAAGACTAGCGGGGGGAATCAACCAAGAGACCCAGTACTTC | TRBJ2-5 | . | TRBV11-2 | TRBD2
CASSSGTRPETQYF | TGTGCCAGCAGCTCTGGGACCCGTCCCGAGACCCAGTACTTC | TRBJ2-5 | many | TRBV7-9 | .
CASSVPLTGELFF | TGTGCCAGTAGTGTCCCGCTGACCGGGGAGCTGTTTTTT | TRBJ2-2 | once | TRBV19 | .
CASAPRGLGNEQFF | TGTGCCAGCGCCCCCAGGGGGCTTGGCAATGAGCAGTTCTTC | TRBJ2-1 | . | TRBV12-3/TRBV12-4 | TRBD1
CASSRDSSYEQYF | TGCGCCAGCAGTCGGGACAGTTCCTACGAGCAGTACTTC | TRBJ2-7 | many | TRBV4-1 | TRBD1
CASSQVRGYNEQFF | TGCGCCAGCAGCCAAGTTCGAGGGTACAATGAGCAGTTCTTC | TRBJ2-1 | few | TRBV4-3 | .
CASTLDRGGGTQYF | TGTGCCAGCACCCTCGACAGGGGAGGAGGGACCCAGTACTTC | TRBJ2-5 | . | TRBV6-5 | TRBD1
CASSFNHRVGNNEQFF | TGTGCCAGCAGCTTCAACCACAGGGTGGGGAACAATGAGCAGTTCTTC | TRBJ2-1 | few | TRBV5-4 | .
CASSLGGNAGYGYTF | TGTGCCAGCAGCTTAGGTGGCAACGCCGGCTATGGCTACACCTTC | TRBJ1-2 | few | TRBV7-9 | .
CASSLDRGLVGQPQHF | TGTGCCAGCAGCTTGGACAGGGGGTTGGTAGGTCAGCCCCAGCATTTT | TRBJ1-5 | many | TRBV7-2 | TRBD1
CASSVGAGELFF | TGTGCCAGTAGTGTGGGTGCCGGGGAGCTGTTTTTT | TRBJ2-2 | . | TRBV19 | .
CASSLFPGDSSYNEQFF | TGTGCCAGCAGTTTATTTCCGGGGGACAGCTCCTACAATGAGCAGTTCTTC | TRBJ2-1 | few | TRBV28 | .
CASSPLSYQETQYF | TGTGCCAGCAGTCCGTTGTCGTACCAAGAGACCCAGTACTTC | TRBJ2-5 | few | TRBV27 | .